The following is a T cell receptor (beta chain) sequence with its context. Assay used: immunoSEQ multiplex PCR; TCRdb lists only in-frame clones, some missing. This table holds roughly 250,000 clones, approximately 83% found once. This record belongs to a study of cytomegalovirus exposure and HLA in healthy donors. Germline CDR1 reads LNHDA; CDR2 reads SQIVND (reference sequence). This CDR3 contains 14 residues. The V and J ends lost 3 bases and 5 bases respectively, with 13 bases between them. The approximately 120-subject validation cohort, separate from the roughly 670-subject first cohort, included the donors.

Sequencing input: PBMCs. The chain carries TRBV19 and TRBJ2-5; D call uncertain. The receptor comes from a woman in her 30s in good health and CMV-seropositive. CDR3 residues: CASSIGLGSETQYF. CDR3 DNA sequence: TGTGCCAGTAGTATTGGTCTGGGCTCGGAGACCCAGTACTTC.